A single sample is the source of the 13 T cell receptor beta chains below, sequenced in a study of T cell repertoires in cytomegalovirus infection. TCRdb reanalysed the reads using MiXCR and keeps one entry per CDR3 protein. In the table there are 350,000 to 400,000 distinct CDR3 sequences, nearly 35% of which are singletons. Their antigens are not known. The starting material was cultured PBMCs, obtained from culture after CMV antigen stimulation. Receptors originate from a human donor in good health (CMV status not recorded). Some clones in this sample may be carry-over from other donors' samples.

CDR3 bases: TGTGCCAGCAGGCCTAGGAAGGGCGATGAGCAGTTCTTC. Encoded protein: CASRPRKGDEQFF. The V and J genes are TRBV11-1 and TRBJ2-1, with D unclear. This CDR3 has 13 residues. V was pared by 6 bases and J by 8 bases, with 14 bases between. In germline, CDR1 is SGHAT, CDR2 FQDESV (reference sequence).

This clonotype was recorded a few times. V usage is TRBV29-1 and J usage is TRBJ1-1; D is ambiguous. The CDR3 consists of 13 residues. Between the trimmed V and J ends, which lost 2 bases and 5 bases, there was a span of 12 bases. Germline CDR1 reads SQVTM; CDR2 reads ANQGSEA. The CDR3: CSVETTLGTEAFF. CDR3 DNA: TGCAGCGTTGAAACCACCTTGGGAACTGAAGCTTTCTTT.

This chain uses TRBV6-5 with TRBJ1-5, with a weak D call TRBD1 (5 bases). Deletions cut 7 bases from V and 5 bases from J, with 12 bases between. From germline, CDR1 is MNHEY and CDR2 SVGAGI. CDR3 length equals 13 residues. The CDR3 protein is CASILGGDQPQHF. CDR3 coding DNA: TGTGCCAGCATCCTCGGGGGGGATCAGCCCCAGCATTTT.

The rearrangement uses TRBV6-1 and TRBJ2-1; 7 nucleotides match TRBD2. Trimming cost V 4 bases and J 8 bases; bases outside gene matches: 8. CDR3 length: 14 residues. CDR1 and CDR2 (germline): MNHNS, SASEGT. The CDR3 here is CASSVTSAIYEQFF. In nucleotides, the CDR3 is TGTGCCAGCAGTGTAACTAGCGCAATATATGAGCAGTTCTTC.

The chain joins TRBV5-4 to TRBJ2-5; D gene uncertain. The CDR3 length is 12 residues. Germline V gives CDR1 SGHNT, CDR2 YYREEE (reference sequence). V lost 4 bases and J 4 bases, leaving 8 bases between the germline ends. This CDR3 is CASSDNRETQYF. Written as DNA, the CDR3 is TGTGCCAGCAGCGATAATCGAGAGACCCAGTACTTC.

The V and J genes are TRBV19 and TRBJ2-7; 9 bases match TRBD2. Germline V gene data show CDR1 as LNHDA and CDR2 as SQIVND (reference sequence). The CDR3 covers 15 residues. V was pared by 3 bases and J by 3 bases, with 6 bases of the junction left unmatched. CDR3 bases: TGTGCCAGTAGTATCTCTAGCGGGGTCGTCTACGAGCAGTACTTC. It codes for CASSISSGVVYEQYF.

The chain joins TRBV7-8 to TRBJ2-3; TRBD2 aligns across 8 bases. The V and J ends lost 5 bases and 5 bases, in that order; junction bases with no gene match: 12. Looked up from germline, CDR1 is SGHVS and CDR2 is FQNEAQ. The CDR3 loop spans 16 amino acids. CDR3 bases: TGTGCCAGCAGCGCAAGACTAGCGCAAACTGGAGATACGCAGTATTTT. Amino acids: CASSARLAQTGDTQYF.

This clonotype has just a few counts. This chain joins TRBV10-3 and TRBJ2-1; no reliable D call. CDR1 and CDR2 from the germline V gene are ENHRY and SYGVKD. The CDR3 sequence is 13 residues long. V was trimmed by 4 bases and J by 4 bases, leaving 8 bases between them. The CDR3 nucleotides are TGTGCCATCAGTGGTGGCTCGTACAATGAGCAGTTCTTC. Protein product: CAISGGSYNEQFF.

J is TRBJ2-1 and V is TRBV4-3; 10 nucleotides agree with TRBD2. V was pared by 2 bases and J by 5 bases, with 12 bases of the junction left unmatched. CDR1 and CDR2 (germline): LGHNA, YSLEER. CDR3 length equals 18 residues. CDR3 DNA sequence: TGCGCCAGCAGCCAATCGTGGGCTAGCGGGAGTATTGACAATGAGCAGTTCTTC. Its translation is CASSQSWASGSIDNEQFF.

The gene calls are TRBV4-3 and TRBJ1-1; D gene unclear. Trimming pared 0 bases from V and 1 base from J, leaving 6 bases between. CDR3 length: 14 amino acids. Germline V CDR1 and CDR2: LGHNA, YSLEER. CDR3 DNA: TGCGCCAGCAGCCAAGAGTCCAGGAACACTGAAGCTTTCTTT. Protein: CASSQESRNTEAFF.

This clonotype has more than one count but fewer than ten. The chain has TRBV6-5 and TRBJ2-5; maybe TRBD2 (5 bases). CDR3 length: 14 residues. Germline CDR1 reads MNHEY; CDR2 reads SVGAGI. Trimming took off 8 bases at V and 1 base at J, with 14 bases between the two ends. This chain's CDR3 is CASPRASPQETQYF. The CDR3 bases are TGTGCCAGCCCGCGGGCCTCACCCCAAGAGACCCAGTACTTC.

V usage is TRBV7-9 and J usage is TRBJ2-3; a weak D match, TRBD2 (6 bases). The germline V gene encodes CDR1 SEHNR and CDR2 FQNEAQ (reference sequence). Trimming took off 4 bases at V and 6 bases at J, with 20 bases between the two ends. The CDR3 consists of 16 residues. The CDR3 nucleotides read TGTGCCAGCAGCTCGACCCTAGCGACAAAGAAGGATACGCAGTATTTT. Its translation is CASSSTLATKKDTQYF.

This clonotype was counted only a few times. This chain joins TRBV4-1 and TRBJ1-1; D is perhaps TRBD1 (5 bases). V lost 0 bases to trimming and J lost 7 bases, with 9 bases between them. Germline CDR1 and CDR2: MGHRA and YSYEKL. CDR3 size: 13 residues. The CDR3 spells CASSQEGALEAFF. The CDR3 DNA reads TGCGCCAGCAGCCAAGAAGGGGCACTTGAAGCTTTCTTT.